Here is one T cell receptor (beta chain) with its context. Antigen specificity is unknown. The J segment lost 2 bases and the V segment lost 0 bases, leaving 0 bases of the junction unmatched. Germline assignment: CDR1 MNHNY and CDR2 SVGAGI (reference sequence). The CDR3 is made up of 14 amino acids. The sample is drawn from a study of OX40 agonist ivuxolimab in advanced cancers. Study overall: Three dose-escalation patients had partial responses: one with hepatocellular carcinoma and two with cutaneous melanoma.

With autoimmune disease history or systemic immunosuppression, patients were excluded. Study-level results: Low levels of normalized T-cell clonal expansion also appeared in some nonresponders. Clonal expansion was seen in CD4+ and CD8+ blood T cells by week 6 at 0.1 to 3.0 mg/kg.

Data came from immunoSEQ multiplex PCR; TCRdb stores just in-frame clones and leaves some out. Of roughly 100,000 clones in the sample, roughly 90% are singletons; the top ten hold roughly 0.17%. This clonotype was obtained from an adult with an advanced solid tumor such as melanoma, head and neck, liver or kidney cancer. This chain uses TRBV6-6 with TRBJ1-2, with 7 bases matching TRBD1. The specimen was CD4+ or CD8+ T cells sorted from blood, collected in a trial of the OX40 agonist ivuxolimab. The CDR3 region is CASSYSTGNYGYTF. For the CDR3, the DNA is TGTGCCAGCAGTTACTCGACAGGGAACTATGGCTACACCTTC.